This T cell receptor beta chain appears in the sequencing data of a study of regulatory T cells in long-lasting Graves disease. V was pared by 4 bases and J by 3 bases, with 15 bases between. The length of the CDR3 is 15 residues. CDR1 is SGHVS and CDR2 is FNYEAQ in the germline V gene. Time point described: newly diagnosed GD, antithyroid drugs for less than 3 months. Extracted PBMC RNA gave rise to the TCR library. In building TCR beta libraries, iRepertoire HTBI primers were used together with Arm-PCR of CDR3 regions. How the authors handled the data: Looking across samples, the authors found 55 to 70 TRBV and 14 TRBJ segments. TCRdb reprocessed the multiplex PCR reads via MiXCR and lists one record per CDR3 protein. In this record, the V and J calls reflect TCRdb's handling and not the investigators' own analysis. This table has some 450,000 distinct CDR3 sequences, around 15% appearing once. This clonotype was observed many times.

These records were also assigned to another study, of T cells in Graves' hyperthyroidism and ophthalmopathy. This second study says: Those with hyperthyroidism were 18 to 65 years old, newly diagnosed, and ill for under 2 months. The HTBI primer set was used in a first-round RT-PCR of the TCR CDR3.

The sample here was peripheral blood mononuclear cells (PBMCs), taken at new diagnosis, from a patient treated with antithyroid drugs. The V call is TRBV7-6, the J call TRBJ2-5, with D uncertain. The TCR sequence derives from a woman aged 25 to 39 with Graves disease. CDR3 amino acids: CASSSALRTEETQYF. In DNA form, the CDR3 reads TGTGCCAGCAGCTCGGCCCTCCGGACGGAAGAGACCCAGTACTTC.